The T cell receptor (beta chain) under discussion was sequenced for a study of blood T cell repertoires in COVID-19. On the study more broadly: Samples representing acute and convalescent COVID-19 were sourced from the United States, Italy and Spain.

The germline CDR1 and CDR2 sequences are PRHDT and FYEKMQ (reference sequence). The length of the CDR3 is 15 residues. Unmatched junction bases numbered 8, after V lost 5 bases and J lost 3 bases. This clone was detected once. The protocol was immunoSEQ multiplex PCR, while the TCRdb copy is restricted to in-frame clones and leaves out a portion. The sample lists roughly 70,000 clones; about nine tenths were seen once. The sequence was obtained from a middle-aged man with COVID-19, enrolled during active disease. The chain employs TRBV13 and TRBJ2-3; 7 bases line up with TRBD1. Sequenced input: peripheral blood. The CDR3 region has the DNA TGTGCCAGCAGCCGGACAGGTACTAAAACAGATACGCAGTATTTT. This translates into CASSRTGTKTDTQYF.